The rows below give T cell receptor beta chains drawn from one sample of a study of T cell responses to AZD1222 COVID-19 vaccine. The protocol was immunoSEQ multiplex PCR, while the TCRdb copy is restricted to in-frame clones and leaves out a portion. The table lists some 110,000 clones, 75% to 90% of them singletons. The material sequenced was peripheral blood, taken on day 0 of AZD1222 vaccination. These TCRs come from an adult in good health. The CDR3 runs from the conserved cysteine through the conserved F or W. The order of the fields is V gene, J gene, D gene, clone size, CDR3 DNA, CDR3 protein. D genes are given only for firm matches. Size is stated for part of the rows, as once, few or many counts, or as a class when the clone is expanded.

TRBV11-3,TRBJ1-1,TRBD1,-,TGTGCCAGCAGCCCCGTCCCGGACAGGGAGAACACTGAAGCTTTCTTT,CASSPVPDRENTEAFF
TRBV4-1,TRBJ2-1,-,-,TGCGCCAGCAGCCAAGGAAGCCTAGCGTTCTACAATGAGCAGTTCTTC,CASSQGSLAFYNEQFF
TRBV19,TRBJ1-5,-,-,TGTGCCAGTAGTATCGCAGGAAGGTCCATTCAGCCCCAGCATTTT,CASSIAGRSIQPQHF
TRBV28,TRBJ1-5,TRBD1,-,TGTGCCAGCATTGGGGTACAGGGGCATCAGCCCCAGCATTTT,CASIGVQGHQPQHF
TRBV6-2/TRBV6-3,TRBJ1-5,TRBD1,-,TGTGCCAGCAGTTCTCGCTCAGGGACAGGGGAAGGCCAGCCCCAGCATTTT,CASSSRSGTGEGQPQHF
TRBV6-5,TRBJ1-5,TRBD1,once,TGTGCCAGCAGTTCGACAGGGTTGGGTCAGCCCCAGCATTTT,CASSSTGLGQPQHF
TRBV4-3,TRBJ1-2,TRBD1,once,TGCGCCAGCAGCCCCGGGACAGTAGGAACGGGCTATGGCTACACCTTC,CASSPGTVGTGYGYTF
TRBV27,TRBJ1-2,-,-,TGTGCCAGCAGTTCCCCGCCCCCTAACTATGGCTACACCTTC,CASSSPPPNYGYTF
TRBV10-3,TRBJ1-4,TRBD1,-,TGTGCCATCAGTGGGGACAGGGGCGAAAAACTGTTTTTT,CAISGDRGEKLFF
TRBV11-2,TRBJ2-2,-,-,TGTGCCAGCAGCTTAACCCTCGACCCTAACACCGGGGAGCTGTTTTTT,CASSLTLDPNTGELFF
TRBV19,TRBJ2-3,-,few,TGTGCCAGTAGCCCCAGGGGGGCTGAGTGGGATACGCAGTATTTT,CASSPRGAEWDTQYF
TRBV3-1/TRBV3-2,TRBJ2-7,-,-,TGTGCCAGCAGCCCCACCCCGGGGGTGGCCTACGAGCAGTACTTC,CASSPTPGVAYEQYF
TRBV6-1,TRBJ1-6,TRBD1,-,TGTGCCAGCAGTGAACAGGGGGCATCACCCCTCCACTTT,CASSEQGASPLHF
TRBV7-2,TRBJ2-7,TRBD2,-,TGTGCCAGCAGCATAGCGGGAGGGCAGTTCCACGAGCAGTACTTC,CASSIAGGQFHEQYF
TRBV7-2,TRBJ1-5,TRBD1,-,TGTGCCAGCAGCCTACCACCGGGACAGCGGAGGCAGCCCCAGCATTTT,CASSLPPGQRRQPQHF
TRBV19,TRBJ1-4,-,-,TGTGCCAGTAGCACAACTGGCGGGGCTAATGAAAAACTGTTTTTT,CASSTTGGANEKLFF
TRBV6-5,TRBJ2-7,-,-,TGTGCCAGCAGTTACCTCCCTCAGGGAGGCGAGCAGTACTTC,CASSYLPQGGEQYF
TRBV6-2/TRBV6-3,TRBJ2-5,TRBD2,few,TGTGCCAGCAGTTACTCGGTGCTGACCGAGCTAGCGGGGGATCTACAAGAGACCCAGTACTTC,CASSYSVLTELAGDLQETQYF
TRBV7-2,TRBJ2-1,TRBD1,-,TGTGCCAGCAGCCCGACCGGGACAGGGGATGAGCAGTTCTTC,CASSPTGTGDEQFF
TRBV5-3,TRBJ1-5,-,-,TGTGCCAGAAGCCCGGGACACGTTAGCAATCAGCCCCAGCATTTT,CARSPGHVSNQPQHF
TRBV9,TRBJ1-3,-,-,TGTGCCAGCGAGGACGGAAACACCATATATTTT,CASEDGNTIYF
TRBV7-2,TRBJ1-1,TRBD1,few,TGTGCCAGCAGCCCGAGAGGGGGCGGTCGAGGGAACACTGAAGCTTTCTTT,CASSPRGGGRGNTEAFF
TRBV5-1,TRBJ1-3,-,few,TGCGCCAGCAGCTTGGGACAGAGTAGCTCTGGAAACACCATATATTTT,CASSLGQSSSGNTIYF
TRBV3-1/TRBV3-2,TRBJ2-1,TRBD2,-,TGTGCCAGCAGCCGGTTAGCGGGGGGGCCCTACAATGAGCAGTTCTTC,CASSRLAGGPYNEQFF
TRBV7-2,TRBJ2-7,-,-,TGTGCCAGCAGCTTAACTACCTACTACGAGCAGTACTTC,CASSLTTYYEQYF
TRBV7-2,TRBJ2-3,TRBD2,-,TGTGCCAGCAGCTCTACTAGCGCAGATACGCAGTATTTT,CASSSTSADTQYF